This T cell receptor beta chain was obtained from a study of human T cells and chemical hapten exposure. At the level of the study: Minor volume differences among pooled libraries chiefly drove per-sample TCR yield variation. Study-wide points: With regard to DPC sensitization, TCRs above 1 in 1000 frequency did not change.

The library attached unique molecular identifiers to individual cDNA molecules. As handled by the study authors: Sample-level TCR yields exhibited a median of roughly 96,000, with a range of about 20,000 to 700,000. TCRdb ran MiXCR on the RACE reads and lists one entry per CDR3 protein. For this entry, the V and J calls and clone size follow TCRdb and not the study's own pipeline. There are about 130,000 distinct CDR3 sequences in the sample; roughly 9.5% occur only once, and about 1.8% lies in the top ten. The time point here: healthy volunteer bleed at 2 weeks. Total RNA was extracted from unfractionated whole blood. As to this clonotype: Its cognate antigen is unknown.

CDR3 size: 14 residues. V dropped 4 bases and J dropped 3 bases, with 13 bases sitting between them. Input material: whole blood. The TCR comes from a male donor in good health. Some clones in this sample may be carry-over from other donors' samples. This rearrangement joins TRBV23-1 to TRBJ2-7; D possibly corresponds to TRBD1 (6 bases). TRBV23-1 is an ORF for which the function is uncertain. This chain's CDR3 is CASSPTETGYEQYF. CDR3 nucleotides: TGCGCCAGCAGTCCTACCGAGACAGGCTACGAGCAGTACTTC.